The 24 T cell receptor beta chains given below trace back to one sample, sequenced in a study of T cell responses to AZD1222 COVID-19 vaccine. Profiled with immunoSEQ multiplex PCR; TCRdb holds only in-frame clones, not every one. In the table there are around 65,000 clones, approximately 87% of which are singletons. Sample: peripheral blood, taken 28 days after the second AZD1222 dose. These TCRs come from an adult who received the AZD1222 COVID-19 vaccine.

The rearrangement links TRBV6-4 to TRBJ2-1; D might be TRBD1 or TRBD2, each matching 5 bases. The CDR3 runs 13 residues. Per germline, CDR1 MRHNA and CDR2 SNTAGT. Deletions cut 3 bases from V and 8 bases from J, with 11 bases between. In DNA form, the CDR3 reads TGTGCCAGCAGTGAGGGGGAGACGCATGAGCAGTTCTTC. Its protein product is CASSEGETHEQFF.

The CDR3 nucleotides are TGTGCCAGTAGTACCCAGGGGGCCTCGGACAGGGACCCTCCTCCCTACGAGCAGTACTTC. As protein: CASSTQGASDRDPPPYEQYF. This sequence joins TRBV19 and TRBJ2-7, with 8 bases that match TRBD1. This CDR3 has 20 amino acids. Germline assignment: CDR1 LNHDA and CDR2 SQIVND (reference sequence). Trimming took 4 bases from V and 2 from J; bases not matched to a gene: 22.

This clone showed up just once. CDR3 sequence (DNA): TGCGCCAGCAGCTTACAGTCTTATGGGGGAGATACGCAGTATTTT. Residues: CASSLQSYGGDTQYF. The V gene is TRBV5-1, the J gene TRBJ2-3; either TRBD1 or TRBD2 may supply D (5 bases each). V shed 2 bases and J shed 5 bases, with 15 bases lying between them. Germline V gene data show CDR1 as SGHRS and CDR2 as YFSETQ. The CDR3 extends over 15 amino acids.

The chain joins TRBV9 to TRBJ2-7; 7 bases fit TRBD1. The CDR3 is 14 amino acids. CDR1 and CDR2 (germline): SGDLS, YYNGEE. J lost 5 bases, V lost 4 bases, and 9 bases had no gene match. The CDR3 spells CASSTRQGSDEQYF. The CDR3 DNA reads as TGTGCCAGCAGCACCCGACAGGGTTCAGACGAGCAGTACTTC.

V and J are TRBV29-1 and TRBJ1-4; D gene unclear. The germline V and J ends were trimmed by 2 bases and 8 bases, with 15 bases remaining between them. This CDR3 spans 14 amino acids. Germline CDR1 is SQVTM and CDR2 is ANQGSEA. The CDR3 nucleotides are TGCAGCGTTGAACAGGCCTCATCCCGGGAAAAACTGTTTTTT. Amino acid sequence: CSVEQASSREKLFF.

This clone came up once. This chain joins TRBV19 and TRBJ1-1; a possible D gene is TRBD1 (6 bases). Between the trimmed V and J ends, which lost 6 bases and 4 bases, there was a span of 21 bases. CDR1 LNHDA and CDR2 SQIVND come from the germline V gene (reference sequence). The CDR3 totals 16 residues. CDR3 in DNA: TGTGCCAGTAGCACCCCCGGCAGGGGTCGCATCACTGAAGCTTTCTTT. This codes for CASSTPGRGRITEAFF.

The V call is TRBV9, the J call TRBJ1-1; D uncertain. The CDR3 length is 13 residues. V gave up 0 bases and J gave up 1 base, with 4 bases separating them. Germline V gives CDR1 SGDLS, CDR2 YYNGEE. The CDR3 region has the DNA TGTGCCAGCAGCGTAGCAGGGAACACTGAAGCTTTCTTT. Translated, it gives CASSVAGNTEAFF.

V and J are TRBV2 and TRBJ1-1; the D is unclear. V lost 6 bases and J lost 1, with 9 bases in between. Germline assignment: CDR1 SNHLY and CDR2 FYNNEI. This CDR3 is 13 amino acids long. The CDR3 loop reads CASRELENTEAFF. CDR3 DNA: TGTGCCAGCAGGGAGTTAGAGAACACTGAAGCTTTCTTT.

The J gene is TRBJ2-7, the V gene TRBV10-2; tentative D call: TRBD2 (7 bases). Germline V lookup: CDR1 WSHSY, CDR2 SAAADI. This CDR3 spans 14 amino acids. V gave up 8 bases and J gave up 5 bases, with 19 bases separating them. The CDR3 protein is CASWGGGSRDEQYF. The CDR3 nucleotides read TGCGCCAGCTGGGGGGGCGGGAGTCGGGACGAGCAGTACTTC.

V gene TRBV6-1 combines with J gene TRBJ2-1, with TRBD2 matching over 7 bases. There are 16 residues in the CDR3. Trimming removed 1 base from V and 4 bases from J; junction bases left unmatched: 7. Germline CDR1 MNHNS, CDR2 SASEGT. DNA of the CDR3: TGTGCCAGCAGTGAAGGGTCTAGCGGAAGATACAATGAGCAGTTCTTC. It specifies CASSEGSSGRYNEQFF.

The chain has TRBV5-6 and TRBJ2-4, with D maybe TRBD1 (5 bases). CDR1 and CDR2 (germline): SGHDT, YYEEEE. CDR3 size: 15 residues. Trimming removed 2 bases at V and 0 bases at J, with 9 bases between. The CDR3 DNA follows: TGTGCCAGCAGCTTCCGGACAATAGCCAAAAACATTCAGTACTTC. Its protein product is CASSFRTIAKNIQYF.

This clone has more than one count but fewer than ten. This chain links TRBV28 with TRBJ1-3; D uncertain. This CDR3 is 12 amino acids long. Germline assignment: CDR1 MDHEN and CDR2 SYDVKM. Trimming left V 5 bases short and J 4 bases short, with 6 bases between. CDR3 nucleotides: TGTGCCAGCAGTACGGCAGGAAACACCATATATTTT. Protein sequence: CASSTAGNTIYF.

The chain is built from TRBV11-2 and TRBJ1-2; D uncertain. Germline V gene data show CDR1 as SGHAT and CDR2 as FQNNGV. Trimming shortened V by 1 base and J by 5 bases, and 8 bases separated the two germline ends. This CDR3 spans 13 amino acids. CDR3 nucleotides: TGTGCCAGCAGCTTAGTGGCGAATTATGGCTACACCTTC. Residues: CASSLVANYGYTF.

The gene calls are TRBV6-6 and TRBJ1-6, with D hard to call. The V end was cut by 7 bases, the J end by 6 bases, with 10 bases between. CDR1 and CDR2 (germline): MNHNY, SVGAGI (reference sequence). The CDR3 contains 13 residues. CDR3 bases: TGTGCCAGCACAGACACCATTAATTCACCCCTCCACTTT. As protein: CASTDTINSPLHF.

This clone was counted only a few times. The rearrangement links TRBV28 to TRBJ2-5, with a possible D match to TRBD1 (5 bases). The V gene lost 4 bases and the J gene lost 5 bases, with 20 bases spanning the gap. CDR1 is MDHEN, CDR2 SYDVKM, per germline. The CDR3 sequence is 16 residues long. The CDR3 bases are TGTGCCAGCAGTTCACTCCCGGCCTCCTCAGGGGAGACCCAGTACTTC. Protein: CASSSLPASSGETQYF.

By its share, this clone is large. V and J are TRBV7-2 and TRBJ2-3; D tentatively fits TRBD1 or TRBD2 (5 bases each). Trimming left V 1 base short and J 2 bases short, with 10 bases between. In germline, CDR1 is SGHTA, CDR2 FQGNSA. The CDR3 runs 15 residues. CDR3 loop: CASSLVGTFTDTQYF. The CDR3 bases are TGTGCCAGCAGCTTAGTCGGGACCTTCACAGATACGCAGTATTTT.

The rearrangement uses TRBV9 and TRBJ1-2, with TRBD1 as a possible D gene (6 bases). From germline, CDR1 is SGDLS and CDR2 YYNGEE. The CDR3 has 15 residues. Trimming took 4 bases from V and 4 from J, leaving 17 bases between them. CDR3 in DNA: TGTGCCAGCAGCCCCCCGGGGGGCGCAGGCTATGGCTACACCTTC. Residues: CASSPPGGAGYGYTF.

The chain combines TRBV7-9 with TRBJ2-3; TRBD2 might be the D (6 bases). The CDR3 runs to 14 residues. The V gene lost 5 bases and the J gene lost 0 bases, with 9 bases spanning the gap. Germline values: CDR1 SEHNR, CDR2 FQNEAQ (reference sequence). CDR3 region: CASSLGRSTDTQYF. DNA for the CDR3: TGTGCCAGCAGCCTAGGGAGGAGCACAGATACGCAGTATTTT.

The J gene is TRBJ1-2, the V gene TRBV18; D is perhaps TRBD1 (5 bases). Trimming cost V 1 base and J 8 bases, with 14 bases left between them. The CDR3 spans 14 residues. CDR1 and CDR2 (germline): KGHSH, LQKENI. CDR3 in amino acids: CASSPLQGFYGYTF. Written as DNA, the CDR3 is TGTGCCAGCTCACCACTTCAGGGATTCTACGGCTACACCTTC.

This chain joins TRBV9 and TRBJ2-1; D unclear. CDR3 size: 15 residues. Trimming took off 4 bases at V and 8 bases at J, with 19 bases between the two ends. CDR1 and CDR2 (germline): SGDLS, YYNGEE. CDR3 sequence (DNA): TGTGCCAGCAGCCCCCTCGCACCCCGGACGTATGAGCAGTTCTTC. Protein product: CASSPLAPRTYEQFF. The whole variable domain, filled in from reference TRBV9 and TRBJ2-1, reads DSGVTQTPKHLITATGQRVTLRCSPRSGDLSVYWYQQSLDQGLQFLIQYYNGEERAKGNILERFSAQQFPDLHSELNLSSLELGDSALYFCASSPLAPRTYEQFFGPGTRLTVL.

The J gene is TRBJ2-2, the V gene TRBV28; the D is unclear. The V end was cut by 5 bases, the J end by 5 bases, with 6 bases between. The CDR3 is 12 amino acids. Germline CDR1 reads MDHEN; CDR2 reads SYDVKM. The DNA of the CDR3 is TGTGCCAGCAGTCACCAAACCGGGGAGCTGTTTTTT. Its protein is CASSHQTGELFF.

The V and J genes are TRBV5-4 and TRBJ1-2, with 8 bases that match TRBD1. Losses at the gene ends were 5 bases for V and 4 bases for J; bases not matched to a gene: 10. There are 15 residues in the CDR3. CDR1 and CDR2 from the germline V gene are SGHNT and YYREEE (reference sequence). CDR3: CASRPGQAFSYGYTF. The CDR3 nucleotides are TGTGCCAGCAGGCCGGGACAGGCCTTTTCCTATGGCTACACCTTC.

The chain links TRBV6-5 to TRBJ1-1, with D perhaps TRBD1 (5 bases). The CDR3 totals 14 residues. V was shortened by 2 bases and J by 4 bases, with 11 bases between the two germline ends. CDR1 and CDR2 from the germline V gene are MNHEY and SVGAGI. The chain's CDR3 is CASSYDRGSTEAFF. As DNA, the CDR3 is TGTGCCAGCAGTTACGATCGGGGGTCCACTGAAGCTTTCTTT.

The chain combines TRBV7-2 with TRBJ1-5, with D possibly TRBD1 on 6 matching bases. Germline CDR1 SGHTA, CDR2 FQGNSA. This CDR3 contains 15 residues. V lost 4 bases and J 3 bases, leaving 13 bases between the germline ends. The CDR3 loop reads CASSSGGQFNQPQHF. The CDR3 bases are TGTGCCAGCAGCTCTGGAGGACAGTTCAATCAGCCCCAGCATTTT.